This T cell receptor beta chain is from a study of cytomegalovirus exposure and HLA in healthy donors. The germline V and J ends were trimmed by 4 bases and 3 bases, with 17 bases remaining between them. CDR1 is SGHNT and CDR2 is YYREEE in the germline V gene (reference sequence). The CDR3 contains 15 residues. The PCR made use of 60 Vbeta and 13 Jbeta primers. Measured with immunoSEQ multiplex PCR; TCRdb has only the in-frame clones, and not every one. The sample holds about 79,000 clones, approximately 70% seen once. General study findings and limits: A later analysis linked a missense variant in DCLRE1C to the trimming of TCR beta V and J genes. Reports indicated that the classifier achieved high specificity and sensitivity in diagnosing cytomegalovirus status.

Points on this clone: Its antigen is unknown.

Sequenced material: PBMCs. This sequence joins TRBV5-4 and TRBJ2-7, with D tentatively TRBD2 (5 bases). This sequence originates from a man in his sixties in good health and CMV-seronegative. The CDR3 sequence is CASSPGSGRRYEQYF. The DNA of the CDR3 is TGTGCCAGCAGCCCGGGCAGCGGTAGACGCTACGAGCAGTACTTC. The full variable domain, completed using reference TRBV5-4 and TRBJ2-7, is ETGVTQSPTHLIKTRGQQVTLRCSSQSGHNTVSWYQQALGQGPQFIFQYYREEENGRGNFPPRFSGLQFPNYSSELNVNALELDDSALYLCASSPGSGRRYEQYFGPGTRLTVT.